A single sample is the source of the 25 T cell receptor beta chains below, sequenced in a study of cytomegalovirus exposure and HLA in healthy donors. Vbeta (60) and Jbeta (13) primers were used in the PCR. Generated by immunoSEQ multiplex PCR, the TCRdb table keeps only in-frame clones and is missing some. The sample shows a few hundred thousand clones, 70% to 90% of them seen only once. The sequenced material came from PBMCs. These receptors were obtained from a man aged 25 to 40 in good health and CMV-seronegative.

This clone came up a few times. This sequence joins TRBV4-3 and TRBJ1-3; D is unresolved. CDR1 LGHNA and CDR2 YSLEER come from the germline V gene. CDR3 length: 14 residues. V lost 1 base, J lost 0 bases, and 4 bases lay in between. This CDR3 is CASSQGSSGNTIYF. CDR3 coding DNA: TGCGCCAGCAGCCAAGGGAGCTCTGGAAACACCATATATTTT.

The chain links TRBV4-2 to TRBJ2-2; 16 bases align to TRBD2. Germline V gene data show CDR1 as LGHNA and CDR2 as YNFKEQ. V gave up 0 bases and J gave up 5 bases; unmatched junction bases: 12. The CDR3 covers 21 residues. The CDR3 nucleotides read TGTGCCAGCAGCCAAGAGGCGCAGGGACTAGCGGGGGGGCCGTGGACCGGGGAGCTGTTTTTT. Amino acids: CASSQEAQGLAGGPWTGELFF.

This clone has just a few counts. The chain uses TRBV15 and TRBJ2-7, with D perhaps matching TRBD1 (6 bases). The CDR3 is 16 residues long. CDR1 is LNHNV, CDR2 YYDKDF, per germline (reference sequence). Deletions cut 3 bases from V and 7 bases from J, with 22 bases between. The CDR3 bases are TGTGCCACCAGCAGGTCACAGGGCGTTCGGCTACGGGAGCAGTACTTC. Residues: CATSRSQGVRLREQYF.

Only a few counts were recorded for this clone. V is TRBV2 and J is TRBJ2-1; 14 nucleotides align to TRBD2. The CDR3 extends over 15 amino acids. The V gene end was trimmed by 6 bases and the J gene end by 10 bases; junction bases not matched to a gene: 8. CDR1 is SNHLY, CDR2 FYNNEI, per germline. The CDR3 here is CASSETSGGAPEQFF. CDR3 bases: TGTGCCAGCAGCGAGACTAGCGGGGGGGCCCCAGAGCAGTTCTTC.

This clone has more than one count but fewer than ten. The rearrangement uses TRBV6-1 and TRBJ1-2, with TRBD1 identical over 7 bases. This CDR3 comprises 17 residues. J was trimmed by 6 bases and V by 4 bases; bases with no gene match: 17. In germline, CDR1 is MNHNS, CDR2 SASEGT. The CDR3 DNA reads as TGTGCCAGCAGTGCGGTTTTTCGTGGCAGGGGGGTTAATGGCTACACCTTC. This gives the protein CASSAVFRGRGVNGYTF.

The rearrangement links TRBV6-1 to TRBJ1-1; tentative D call: TRBD1 (5 bases). The CDR3 has 13 residues. V lost 6 bases and J 1 base, leaving 9 bases between the germline ends. CDR1 MNHNS and CDR2 SASEGT come from the germline V gene. CDR3 DNA sequence: TGTGCCAGCAGGGAGGGACGGAACACTGAAGCTTTCTTT. Protein product: CASREGRNTEAFF.

The J gene is TRBJ1-3, the V gene TRBV5-6; possibly TRBD1 for D (6 bases). Trimming stripped 0 bases from V and 2 bases from J, with 9 bases between. The CDR3 length is 15 residues. CDR1 is SGHDT and CDR2 is YYEEEE in the germline V gene. The CDR3 nucleotides are TGTGCCAGCAGCTTGGTAGGGGGGGCTGGAAACACCATATATTTT. Amino acids: CASSLVGGAGNTIYF.

The CDR3 loop is CASSWDLRGTGELFF. In DNA form, the CDR3 reads TGTGCCAGCAGTTGGGACCTCAGGGGCACCGGGGAGCTGTTTTTT. The genes are TRBV6-5 and TRBJ2-2; possibly TRBD1 for D (6 bases). The CDR3 is 15 residues long. The germline gives CDR1 MNHEY, CDR2 SVGAGI. Trimming took 4 bases from V and 4 from J, leaving 13 bases between them.

In this sample, this clone turned up a few times. The chain is built from TRBV6-5 and TRBJ1-5; possible D gene TRBD1, 6 bases. V was cut by 5 bases and J by 6 bases, with 14 bases left in between. The CDR3 totals 14 residues. Germline V gene lookup returns CDR1 MNHEY and CDR2 SVGAGI. CDR3 sequence: CASSEQGDIQPQHF. CDR3 DNA: TGTGCCAGCAGTGAACAGGGTGATATTCAGCCCCAGCATTTT.

The V call is TRBV2, the J call TRBJ1-5, with 8 bases aligning to TRBD1. CDR3 length: 16 amino acids. Per the germline V gene, CDR1 is SNHLY and CDR2 is FYNNEI. Germline trimming cut 2 bases from V and 0 bases from J; bases unmatched to any gene: 3. The CDR3 nucleotides are TGTGCCAGCAGTGAACCAGGGGGCATTAGCAATCAGCCCCAGCATTTT. Translation gives CASSEPGGISNQPQHF. The full variable domain, in which reference TRBV2 and TRBJ1-5 provide the parts outside the CDR3, is EPEVTQTPSHQVTQMGQEVILRCVPISNHLYFYWYRQILGQKVEFLVSFYNNEISEKSEIFDDQFSVERPDGSNFTLKIRSTKLEDSAMYFCASSEPGGISNQPQHFGDGTRLSIL.

The chain links TRBV5-1 to TRBJ2-7; 9 bases align to TRBD1. The CDR3 consists of 15 residues. CDR1 SGHRS and CDR2 YFSETQ come from the germline V gene. The trim removed 4 bases at V and 0 bases at J, leaving 5 bases unmatched. The CDR3 loop is CASSPGTGNSYEQYF. The CDR3 nucleotides are TGCGCCAGCAGCCCGGGGACAGGGAACTCCTACGAGCAGTACTTC.

This chain connects TRBV4-1 to TRBJ2-7, with D unclear. The germline V gene has CDR1 MGHRA and CDR2 YSYEKL. This CDR3 contains 13 residues. Trimming took 2 bases from V and 4 from J, leaving 9 bases between them. CDR3 bases: TGCGCCAGCAGCCAATTCCTAGTATACGAGCAGTACTTC. It codes for CASSQFLVYEQYF.

The chain uses TRBV29-1 and TRBJ2-1; tentative D call: TRBD2 (5 bases). The CDR3 is 13 amino acids. The germline V and J ends were trimmed by 7 bases and 8 bases, with 18 bases remaining between them. Per the germline V gene, CDR1 is SQVTM and CDR2 is ANQGSEA. CDR3 sequence: CSAAGRPSDEQFF. CDR3 sequence (DNA): TGCAGCGCCGCGGGCCGGCCATCGGATGAGCAGTTCTTC.

This chain joins TRBV23-1 and TRBJ2-2; D perhaps matches TRBD1 (6 bases). TRBV23-1 is placed among ORFs of uncertain function. Deletions cut 7 bases from V and 0 bases from J, with 18 bases between. This CDR3 is built from 17 residues. The CDR3 coding sequence is TGCGCCAGCACTAGATCCGCCAGGGGCTCGAACACCGGGGAGCTGTTTTTT. Amino acids: CASTRSARGSNTGELFF.

The chain joins TRBV9 to TRBJ2-6; unclear D gene. CDR3 length equals 15 residues. V was shortened by 7 bases and J by 0 bases, with 11 bases between the two germline ends. Germline CDR1 reads SGDLS; CDR2 reads YYNGEE. CDR3 nucleotides: TGTGCCAGCGGTAGACTGAGCTCTGGGGCCAACGTCCTGACTTTC. Protein sequence: CASGRLSSGANVLTF.

This chain links TRBV27 with TRBJ1-1; 7 nucleotides agree with TRBD1. The CDR3 consists of 13 residues. CDR1 is MNHEY, CDR2 SMNVEV, per germline (reference sequence). Germline trimming cut 5 bases from V and 8 bases from J; bases unmatched to any gene: 8. Written as DNA, the CDR3 is TGTGCCAGCAGTCCTAACAGGGGTCCCGAAGCTTTCTTT. Protein product: CASSPNRGPEAFF.

The rearrangement joins TRBV28 to TRBJ1-2; D uncertain. The CDR3 sequence is 15 residues long. Germline assignment: CDR1 MDHEN and CDR2 SYDVKM. V lost 1 base, J lost 0 bases, and 9 bases lay in between. CDR3 bases: TGTGCCAGCAGTTTATTCCAAAAGCCTAACTATGGCTACACCTTC. Translated: CASSLFQKPNYGYTF.

The rearrangement joins TRBV6-1 to TRBJ1-5; maybe TRBD1 (5 bases). Trimming took 2 bases from V and 0 from J, leaving 11 bases between them. CDR3 size: 16 residues. CDR1 is MNHNS, CDR2 SASEGT, per germline. In nucleotides, the CDR3 is TGTGCCAGCAGTGAAAGGACACCGTCTAGCAATCAGCCCCAGCATTTT. It yields the protein CASSERTPSSNQPQHF.

This clone was counted once. The chain joins TRBV7-9 to TRBJ1-2, with 12 bases that match TRBD1. Looked up from germline, CDR1 is SEHNR and CDR2 is FQNEAQ (reference sequence). CDR3 length equals 17 residues. V lost 7 bases to trimming and J lost 3 bases; unmatched junction nucleotides: 12. The CDR3 here is CASNSGTGGFLHYGYTF. The CDR3 DNA reads as TGTGCCAGCAATTCCGGGACAGGGGGCTTTCTCCACTATGGCTACACCTTC.

The chain has TRBV2 and TRBJ1-1, with 7 bases that match TRBD1. After removal of 8 bases from V and 8 bases from J, the junction contained 11 bases not matched to a gene. The CDR3 is 13 amino acids. The germline gives CDR1 SNHLY, CDR2 FYNNEI. The CDR3 sequence: CASRPGGHDEAFF. The CDR3 DNA follows: TGTGCCAGCCGCCCAGGGGGGCATGACGAAGCTTTCTTT.

V usage is TRBV6-5 and J usage is TRBJ2-1, with TRBD1 identical over 7 bases. CDR3 length: 14 amino acids. V gave up 5 bases and J gave up 5 bases; unmatched junction bases: 6. In germline, CDR1 is MNHEY, CDR2 SVGAGI. CDR3 in amino acids: CASSQTGSNNEQFF. The CDR3 region has the DNA TGTGCCAGCAGTCAGACAGGGTCTAACAATGAGCAGTTCTTC.

This chain links TRBV6-5 with TRBJ2-2, with D perhaps TRBD1 (5 bases). From germline, CDR1 is MNHEY and CDR2 SVGAGI. The CDR3 contains 14 residues. V dropped 8 bases and J dropped 4 bases, with 14 bases sitting between them. DNA of the CDR3: TGTGCCAGCTCCGCCAGGGCAGTCACCGGGGAGCTGTTTTTT. Translating gives CASSARAVTGELFF.

This sequence joins TRBV5-1 and TRBJ2-7; D is uncertain. CDR1 is SGHRS and CDR2 is YFSETQ in the germline V gene. The CDR3 runs 14 residues. V gave up 3 bases and J gave up 0 bases, with 10 bases separating them. CDR3 amino acids: CASSSSGPSYEQYF. For the CDR3, the DNA is TGCGCCAGCAGCTCCTCAGGTCCCTCCTACGAGCAGTACTTC.

The genes are TRBV10-1 and TRBJ1-4; the match to TRBD1 covers 7 bases. The germline V gene has CDR1 WNHNN and CDR2 SYGVQD (reference sequence). The CDR3 has 17 amino acids. The V segment lost 7 bases and the J segment 0 bases; nucleotides outside the gene matches: 11. CDR3 in amino acids: CASNTRDRGATNEKLFF. The DNA of the CDR3 is TGCGCCAGCAATACTAGGGACAGAGGTGCAACTAATGAAAAACTGTTTTTT.

J is TRBJ2-7 and V is TRBV18; 9 bases agree with TRBD1. Per germline, CDR1 KGHSH and CDR2 LQKENI. This CDR3 spans 14 amino acids. Trimming removed 3 bases from V and 6 bases from J; junction bases left unmatched: 6. CDR3 amino acids: CASSPGTGPTEQYF. As DNA, the CDR3 is TGTGCCAGCTCACCCGGGACAGGGCCCACCGAGCAGTACTTC.